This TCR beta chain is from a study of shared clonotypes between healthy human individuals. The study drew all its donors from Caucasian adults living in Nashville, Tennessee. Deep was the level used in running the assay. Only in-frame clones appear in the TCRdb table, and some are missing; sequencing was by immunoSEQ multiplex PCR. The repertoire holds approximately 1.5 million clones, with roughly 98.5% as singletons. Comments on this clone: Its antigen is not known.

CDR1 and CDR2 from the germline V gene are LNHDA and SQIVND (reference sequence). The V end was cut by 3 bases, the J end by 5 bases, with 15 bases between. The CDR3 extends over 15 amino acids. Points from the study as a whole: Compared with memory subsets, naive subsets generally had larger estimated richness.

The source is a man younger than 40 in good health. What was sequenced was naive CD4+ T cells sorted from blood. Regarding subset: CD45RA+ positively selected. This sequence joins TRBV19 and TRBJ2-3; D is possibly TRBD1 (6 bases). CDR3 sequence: CASSMSPTGRDTQYF. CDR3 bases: TGTGCCAGTAGTATGTCTCCAACAGGGCGAGATACGCAGTATTTT.